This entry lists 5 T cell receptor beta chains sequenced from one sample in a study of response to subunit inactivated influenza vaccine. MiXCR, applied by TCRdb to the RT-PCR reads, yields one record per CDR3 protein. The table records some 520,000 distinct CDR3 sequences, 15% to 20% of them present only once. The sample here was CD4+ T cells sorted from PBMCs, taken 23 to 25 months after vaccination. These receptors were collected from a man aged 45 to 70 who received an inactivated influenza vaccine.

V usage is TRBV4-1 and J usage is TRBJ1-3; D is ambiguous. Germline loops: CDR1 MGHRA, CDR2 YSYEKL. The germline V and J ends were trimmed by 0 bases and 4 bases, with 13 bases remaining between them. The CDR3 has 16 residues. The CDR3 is CASSQDSGMVGNTIYF. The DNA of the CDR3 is TGCGCCAGCAGCCAAGATTCGGGGATGGTCGGAAACACCATATATTTT.

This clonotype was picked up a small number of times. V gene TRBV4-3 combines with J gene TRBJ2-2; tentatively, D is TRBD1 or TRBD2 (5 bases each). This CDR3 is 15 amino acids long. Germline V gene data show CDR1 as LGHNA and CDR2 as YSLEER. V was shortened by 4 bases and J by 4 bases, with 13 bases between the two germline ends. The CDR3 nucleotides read TGCGCCAGCAGCCCAGGTGAGGGACGCACCGGGGAGCTGTTTTTT. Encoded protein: CASSPGEGRTGELFF.

The CDR3 nucleotides are TGTGCCAGCAGCCCCACCTCGGGGGGCGCGGGTTACAATGAGCAGTTCTTC. This codes for CASSPTSGGAGYNEQFF. The chain has TRBV28 and TRBJ2-1, with a possible D match to TRBD2 (7 bases). Germline V gene sequence: CDR1 MDHEN, CDR2 SYDVKM. The V end lost 6 bases, the J end lost 4 bases, and 22 bases lay between the germline ends. CDR3 length: 17 amino acids.

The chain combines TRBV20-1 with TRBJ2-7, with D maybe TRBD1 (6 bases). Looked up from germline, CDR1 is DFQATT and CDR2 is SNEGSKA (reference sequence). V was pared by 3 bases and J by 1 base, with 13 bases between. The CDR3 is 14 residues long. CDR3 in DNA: TGCAGTGCTAGTCCCAGACAGGTTTCCTACGAGCAGTACTTC. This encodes CSASPRQVSYEQYF.

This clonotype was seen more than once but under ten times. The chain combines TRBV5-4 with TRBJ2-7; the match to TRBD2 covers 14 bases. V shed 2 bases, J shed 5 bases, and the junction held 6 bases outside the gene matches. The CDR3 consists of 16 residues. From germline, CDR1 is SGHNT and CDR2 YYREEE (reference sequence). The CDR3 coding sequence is TGTGCCAGCAGCTTCCGGACTAGCGGGAGGTTTGACGAGCAGTACTTC. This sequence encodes CASSFRTSGRFDEQYF.